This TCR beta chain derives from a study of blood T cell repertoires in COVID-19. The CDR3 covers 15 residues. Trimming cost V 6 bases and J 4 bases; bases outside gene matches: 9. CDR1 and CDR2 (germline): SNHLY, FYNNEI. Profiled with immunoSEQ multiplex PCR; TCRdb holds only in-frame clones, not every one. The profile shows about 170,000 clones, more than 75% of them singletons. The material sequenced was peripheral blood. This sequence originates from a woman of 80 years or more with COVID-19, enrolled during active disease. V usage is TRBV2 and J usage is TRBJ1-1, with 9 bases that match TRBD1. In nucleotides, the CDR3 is TGTGCCAGCAGCGGCGGGACAGGGAGGGGCACTGAAGCTTTCTTT. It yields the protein CASSGGTGRGTEAFF.